This TCR beta chain was found in a study of blood T cells in healthy people across ages. Primed by a sample-barcoded 5' primer and a J-beta primer mix, a second PCR proceeded for 7 to 11 cycles. Each cDNA molecule received a tag from a template-switch adaptor that had 12 random nucleotides. Using its own MiXCR run on the 5' RACE reads, TCRdb lists one record per CDR3 protein. The sample lists around 1,000,000 distinct CDR3 sequences; almost 25% were seen once. Germline CDR1 reads SQVTM; CDR2 reads ANQGSEA. CDR3 length: 13 residues. V shed 5 bases and J shed 5 bases, with 12 bases lying between them. The data also belong to a second study, concerning T cells of mothers and their children. That paper notes: In unrelated and related pairs, TCR recombination output is shaped in a similar way by thymic selection.

The clonotype comes from a girl aged 2 to 10 in good health. Input material: blood. This rearrangement joins TRBV29-1 to TRBJ2-2; D is unresolved. CDR3 nucleotide sequence: TGCAGCGTTCCTTCCGTAGGGACCGGGGAGCTGTTTTTT. Amino acid sequence: CSVPSVGTGELFF.